This T cell receptor beta chain was recorded in a study of blood T cell repertoires in COVID-19. The table came from immunoSEQ multiplex PCR; TCRdb's copy has only in-frame clones and leaves some out. The sample lists about 43,000 clones, just under 90% occurring once. This clone was observed once. This CDR3 region has 14 residues. Trimming at V came to 6 bases and at J to 8 bases, leaving 11 bases not matched to a gene. The germline V gene has CDR1 SGDLS and CDR2 YYNGEE. This TCR derives from a middle-aged man with COVID-19, enrolled during active disease. The chain uses TRBV9 and TRBJ2-1, with 7 bases matching TRBD2. Sequencing was performed on peripheral blood. The CDR3 reads CASIHRGGRDEQFF. The CDR3 region has the DNA TGTGCCAGCATACACCGGGGTGGGAGGGATGAGCAGTTCTTC.